These T cell receptor beta chains were read from a single sample in a study of cytomegalovirus exposure and HLA in healthy donors. The repertoire was sequenced with immunoSEQ multiplex PCR; TCRdb's copy has only in-frame clones and lacks some. The table includes fewer than 200,000 clones, around 81% detected once. The sample was PBMCs. Receptor source: a woman between 45 and 65 years old in good health and CMV-seronegative. The conserved cysteine and the conserved F or W are not part of the CDR3 here. Fields, in order: J gene, V gene, CDR3 protein.

J: TRBJ1-5; V: TRBV27; CDR3: ASRQGLSNQPQH
J: TRBJ1-1; V: TRBV9; CDR3: ASRRGMNTEAF
J: TRBJ1-2; V: TRBV7-8; CDR3: ASSSGTPNYGYT
J: TRBJ2-2; V: TRBV6-5; CDR3: ASSYSAGVHTGELF
J: TRBJ2-2; V: TRBV29-1; CDR3: SALRPLAGGAGELF
J: TRBJ2-6; V: TRBV7-3; CDR3: ASSLNQGTGANVLT
J: TRBJ1-1; V: TRBV30; CDR3: AWGRNTEAF
J: TRBJ2-3; V: TRBV5-6; CDR3: ASSSWGLGDTQY
J: TRBJ2-7; V: TRBV6-1; CDR3: ASSGGTGIQY
J: TRBJ1-3; V: TRBV20-1; CDR3: SASSGNTIY
J: TRBJ2-7; V: TRBV7-9; CDR3: SSSFTGREQY
J: TRBJ1-3; V: TRBV5-1; CDR3: ASSLASGTGNTIY
J: TRBJ2-3; V: TRBV5-4; CDR3: ASSRMLAGIGDTQY
J: TRBJ1-2; V: TRBV5-4; CDR3: ASSPGGPEGYT
J: TRBJ2-7; V: TRBV7-6; CDR3: ASSLGQGNSYEQY
J: TRBJ2-7; V: TRBV10-3; CDR3: AISSGQDVYEQY
J: TRBJ2-2; V: TRBV10-3; CDR3: AISEFGTGELF
J: TRBJ2-1; V: TRBV19; CDR3: ASRNGETLEQF
J: TRBJ2-7; V: TRBV10-1; CDR3: ASSESAADEQY
J: TRBJ1-1; V: TRBV27; CDR3: ASRGTGSDWGAEAF
J: TRBJ2-7; V: TRBV28; CDR3: ASSLVRSSGTYEQY
J: TRBJ2-5; V: TRBV7-2; CDR3: ASSPLAFRETQY
J: TRBJ2-5; V: TRBV5-1; CDR3: ASSPGALAGVETQY
J: TRBJ1-1; V: TRBV5-1; CDR3: ASSLIEYTEAF